This TCR beta chain was found in a study of cytomegalovirus exposure and HLA in healthy donors. Researchers ran the PCR with 60 Vbeta and 13 Jbeta primers. Clones were sequenced by immunoSEQ multiplex PCR, and TCRdb holds only the in-frame ones, with some missing. The sample includes about 160,000 clones, roughly 80% seen only once; the top ten take more than 9.5%. About this clone itself: Antigen: not known.

The study's findings and limits: The authors confirmed in vitro that three CMV-associated chains were specific for CMV antigens.

Source material: PBMCs. This sequence originates from a man aged 18 to 30 in good health and CMV-seropositive.

CDR3 residues: CASSGRDRGSEQYF. DNA for the CDR3: TGTGCCAGCAGCGGTAGGGACAGGGGATCCGAGCAGTACTTC. The V and J genes are TRBV5-6 and TRBJ2-7, with 10 bases aligning to TRBD1. V was pared by 4 bases and J by 6 bases, with 7 bases of the junction left unmatched. Germline V gene data show CDR1 as SGHDT and CDR2 as YYEEEE. The CDR3 is 14 residues long. The whole variable domain, filled in from reference TRBV5-6 and TRBJ2-7, reads DAGVTQSPTHLIKTRGQQVTLRCSPKSGHDTVSWYQQALGQGPQFIFQYYEEEERQRGNFPDRFSGHQFPNYSSELNVNALLLGDSALYLCASSGRDRGSEQYFGPGTRLTVT.